The clone carrying this TCR beta chain appeared a single time. Via MiXCR, TCRdb re-called the RACE reads, giving one row per CDR3 protein. Of about 250,000 distinct CDR3 sequences in the sample, about 7.7% were seen once. The sample originates from a study of human T cells and chemical hapten exposure. Across the whole study: The sensitizing agent was 2% DPC, placed on roughly 2 cm by roughly 2 cm of upper inner arm skin. Chiefly female patients presented with alopecia areata, totalis or universalis.

The time point was: pre-sensitization, week 0. The treatment is: therapeutic diphenylcyclopropenone sensitization with weekly scalp DPC. There are 14 residues in the CDR3. V dropped 6 bases and J dropped 5 bases, with 14 bases sitting between them. The origin of this receptor is a man younger than 35 with alopecia areata. Some clones in this sample may be carry-over from other donors' samples. This chain joins TRBV12-3 or TRBV12-4 and TRBJ1-5; D gene ambiguous. The sample here was whole blood, taken in connection with sensitization to the hapten diphenylcyclopropenone (DPC). The CDR3 sequence: CASSNPTTDQPQHF. The DNA of the CDR3 is TGTGCCAGCAGCAACCCCACGACCGATCAGCCCCAGCATTTT.